The clone carrying this T cell receptor (beta chain) was seen once. Enrolled through a virtual design, the participants were between 18 and 89 years of age and came from 24 US areas. This record belongs to a study of blood T cell repertoires in COVID-19. Study at large: Whether acute or convalescent, the COVID-19 samples came from the United States, Italy and Spain.

Germline CDR1 SGHRS, CDR2 YFSETQ. The V gene lost 0 bases and the J gene lost 2 bases, with 14 bases spanning the gap. This CDR3 spans 16 amino acids. This table comes from immunoSEQ multiplex PCR, and its TCRdb copy is limited to in-frame clones, with some not included. This table has a few hundred thousand clones, approximately 83% appearing once. The TCR comes from a woman between 35 and 50 years old with acute COVID-19. Sequencing was done on a sample of PBMCs or T cells enriched from blood (not recorded which). The chain uses TRBV5-1 and TRBJ1-1; D is possibly TRBD1 (5 bases). The CDR3 sequence is CASSLAGGDLNTEAFF. The CDR3 nucleotides read TGCGCCAGCAGCTTGGCCGGGGGGGATCTTAACACTGAAGCTTTCTTT.